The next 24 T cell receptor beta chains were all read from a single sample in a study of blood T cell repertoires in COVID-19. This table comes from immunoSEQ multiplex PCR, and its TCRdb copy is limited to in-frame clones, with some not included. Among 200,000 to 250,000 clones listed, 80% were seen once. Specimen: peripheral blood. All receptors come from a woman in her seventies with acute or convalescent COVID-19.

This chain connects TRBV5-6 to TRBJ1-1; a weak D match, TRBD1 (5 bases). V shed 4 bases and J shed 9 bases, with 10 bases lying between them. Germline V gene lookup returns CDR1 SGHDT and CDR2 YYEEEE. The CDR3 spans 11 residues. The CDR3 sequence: CASSVRQQAFF. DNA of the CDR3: TGTGCCAGCAGCGTCCGACAGCAAGCTTTCTTT.

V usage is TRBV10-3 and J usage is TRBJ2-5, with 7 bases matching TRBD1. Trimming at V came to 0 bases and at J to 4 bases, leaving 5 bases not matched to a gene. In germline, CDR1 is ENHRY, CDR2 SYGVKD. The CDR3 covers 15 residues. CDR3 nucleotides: TGTGCCATCAGTGAGTCGAAGACAGGGCCAGAGACCCAGTACTTC. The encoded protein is CAISESKTGPETQYF.

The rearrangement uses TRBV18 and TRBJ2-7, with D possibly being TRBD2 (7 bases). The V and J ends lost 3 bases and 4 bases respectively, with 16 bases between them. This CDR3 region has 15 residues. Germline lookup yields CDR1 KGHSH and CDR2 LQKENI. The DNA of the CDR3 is TGTGCCAGCTCACCCTCGGGGGGCCAGGGGTACGAGCAGTACTTC. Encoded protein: CASSPSGGQGYEQYF. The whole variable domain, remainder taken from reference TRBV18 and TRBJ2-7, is NAGVMQNPRHLVRRRGQEARLRCSPMKGHSHVYWYRQLPEEGLKFMVYLQKENIIDESGMPKERFSAEFPKEGPSILRIQQVVRGDSAAYFCASSPSGGQGYEQYFGPGTRLTVT.

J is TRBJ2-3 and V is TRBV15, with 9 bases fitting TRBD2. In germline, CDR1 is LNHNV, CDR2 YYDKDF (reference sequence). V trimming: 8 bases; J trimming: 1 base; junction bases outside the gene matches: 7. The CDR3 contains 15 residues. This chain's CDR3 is CATLPPSGGTDTQYF. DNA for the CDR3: TGTGCCACCCTCCCACCTAGCGGGGGCACAGATACGCAGTATTTT. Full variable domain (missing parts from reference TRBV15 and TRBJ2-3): DAMVIQNPRYQVTQFGKPVTLSCSQTLNHNVMYWYQQKSSQAPKLLFHYYDKDFNNEADTPDNFQSRRPNTSFCFLDIRSPGLGDTAMYLCATLPPSGGTDTQYFGPGTRLTVL.

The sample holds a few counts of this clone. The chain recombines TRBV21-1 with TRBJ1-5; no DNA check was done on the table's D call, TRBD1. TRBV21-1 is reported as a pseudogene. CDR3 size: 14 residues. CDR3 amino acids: CASETTGGNQPQHF. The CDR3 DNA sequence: TGTGCCAGCGAGACGACAGGAGGCAATCAGCCCCAGCATTTT.

CDR3 nucleotides: TGTGCCAGCAGCTCGACAGGTACTGGAAACACCATATATTTT. Translation gives CASSSTGTGNTIYF. The rearrangement joins TRBV3-1 (or the pseudogene TRBV3-2) to TRBJ1-3; a weak D match, TRBD1 (6 bases). The CDR3 loop spans 14 amino acids. Germline V gene sequence: CDR1 LGHDT, CDR2 YNNKEL (reference sequence). V gave up 5 bases and J gave up 2 bases, with 10 bases separating them.

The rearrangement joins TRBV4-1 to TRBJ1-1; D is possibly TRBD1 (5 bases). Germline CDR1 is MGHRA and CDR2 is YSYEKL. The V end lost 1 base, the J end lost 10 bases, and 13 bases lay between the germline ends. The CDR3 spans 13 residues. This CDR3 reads CASSQVGGTRAFF. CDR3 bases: TGCGCCAGCAGCCAAGTCGGGGGGACTCGAGCTTTCTTT.

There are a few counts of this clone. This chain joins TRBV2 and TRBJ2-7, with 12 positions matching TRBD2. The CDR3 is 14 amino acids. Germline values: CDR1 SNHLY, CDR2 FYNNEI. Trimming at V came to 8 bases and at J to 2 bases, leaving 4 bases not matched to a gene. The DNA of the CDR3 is TGTGCCAGCCAAGGGACTAGCGGGCCCTACGAGCAGTACTTC. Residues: CASQGTSGPYEQYF.

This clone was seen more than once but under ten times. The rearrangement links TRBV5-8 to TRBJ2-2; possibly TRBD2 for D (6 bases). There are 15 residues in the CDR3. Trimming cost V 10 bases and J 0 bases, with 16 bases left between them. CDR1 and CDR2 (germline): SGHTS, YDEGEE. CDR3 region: CASRKGLANTGELFF. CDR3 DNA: TGTGCCTCACGTAAGGGACTTGCGAACACCGGGGAGCTGTTTTTT.

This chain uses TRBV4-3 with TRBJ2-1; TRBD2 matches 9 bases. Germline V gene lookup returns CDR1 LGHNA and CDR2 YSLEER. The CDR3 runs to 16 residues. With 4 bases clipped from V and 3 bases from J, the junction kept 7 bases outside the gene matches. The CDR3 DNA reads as TGCGCCAGCAGCCCCCGGGGTAGCGGGGGCTACAATGAGCAGTTCTTC. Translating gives CASSPRGSGGYNEQFF.

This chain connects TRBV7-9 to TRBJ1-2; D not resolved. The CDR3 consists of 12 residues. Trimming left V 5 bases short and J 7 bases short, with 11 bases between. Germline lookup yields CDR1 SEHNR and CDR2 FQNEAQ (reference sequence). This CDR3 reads CASSLRSFGYTF. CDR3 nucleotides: TGTGCCAGCAGCCTCCGGTCCTTTGGCTACACCTTC.

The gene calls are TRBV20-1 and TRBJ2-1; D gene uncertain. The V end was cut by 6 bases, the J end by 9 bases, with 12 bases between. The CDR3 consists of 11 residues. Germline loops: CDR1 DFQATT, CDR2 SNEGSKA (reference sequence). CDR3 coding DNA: TGCAGTGCCTTCTCCTGGAGTGAGCAGTTCTTC. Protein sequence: CSAFSWSEQFF.

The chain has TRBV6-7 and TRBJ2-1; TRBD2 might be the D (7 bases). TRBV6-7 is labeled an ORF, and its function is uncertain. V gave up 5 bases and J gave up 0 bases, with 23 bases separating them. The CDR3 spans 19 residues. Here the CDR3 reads CASSKGGEPSGSSYNEQFF. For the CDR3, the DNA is TGTGCCAGCAGTAAGGGGGGGGAGCCTAGCGGCAGCTCCTACAATGAGCAGTTCTTC.

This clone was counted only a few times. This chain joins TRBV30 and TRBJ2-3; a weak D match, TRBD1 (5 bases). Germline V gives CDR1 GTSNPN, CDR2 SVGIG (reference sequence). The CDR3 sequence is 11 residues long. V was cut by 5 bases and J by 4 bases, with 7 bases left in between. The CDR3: CAWGRADTQYF. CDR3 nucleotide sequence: TGTGCCTGGGGCAGGGCAGATACGCAGTATTTT.

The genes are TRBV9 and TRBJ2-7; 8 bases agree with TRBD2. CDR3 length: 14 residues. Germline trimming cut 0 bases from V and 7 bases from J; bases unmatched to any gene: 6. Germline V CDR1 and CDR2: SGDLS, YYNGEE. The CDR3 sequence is CASSVAGGGTEQYF. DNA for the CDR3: TGTGCCAGCAGCGTAGCGGGCGGGGGGACTGAGCAGTACTTC.

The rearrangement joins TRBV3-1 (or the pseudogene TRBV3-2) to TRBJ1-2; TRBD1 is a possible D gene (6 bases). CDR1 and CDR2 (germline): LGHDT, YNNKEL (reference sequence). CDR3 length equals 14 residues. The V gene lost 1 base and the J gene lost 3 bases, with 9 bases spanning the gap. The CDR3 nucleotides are TGTGCCAGCAGCCAAGGGTGGACAGACTATGGCTACACCTTC. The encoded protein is CASSQGWTDYGYTF.

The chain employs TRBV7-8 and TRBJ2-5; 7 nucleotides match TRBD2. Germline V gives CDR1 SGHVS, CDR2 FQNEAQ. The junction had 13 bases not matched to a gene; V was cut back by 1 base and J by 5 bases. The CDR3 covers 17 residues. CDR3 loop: CASSLETSTWLAETQYF. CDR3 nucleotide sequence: TGTGCCAGCAGCTTAGAGACTAGCACATGGTTGGCGGAGACCCAGTACTTC.

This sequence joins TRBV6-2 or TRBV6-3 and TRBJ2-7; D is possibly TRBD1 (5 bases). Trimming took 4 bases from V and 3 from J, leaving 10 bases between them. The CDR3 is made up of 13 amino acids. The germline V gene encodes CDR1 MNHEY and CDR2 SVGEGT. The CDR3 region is CASSSTEFYEQYF. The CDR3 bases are TGTGCCAGCAGTTCGACAGAGTTCTACGAGCAGTACTTC.

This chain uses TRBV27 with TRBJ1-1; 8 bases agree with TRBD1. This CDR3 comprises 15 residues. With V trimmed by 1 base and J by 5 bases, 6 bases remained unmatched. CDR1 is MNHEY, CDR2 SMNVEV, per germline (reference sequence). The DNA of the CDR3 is TGTGCCAGCAGTTTATATCAGGGGGCGGTTACTGAAGCTTTCTTT. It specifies CASSLYQGAVTEAFF.

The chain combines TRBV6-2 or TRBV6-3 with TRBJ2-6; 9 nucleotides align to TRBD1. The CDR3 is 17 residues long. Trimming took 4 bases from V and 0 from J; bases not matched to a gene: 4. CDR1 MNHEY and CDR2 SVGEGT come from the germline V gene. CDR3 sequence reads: CASSSGTGSSGANVLTF. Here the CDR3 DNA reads TGTGCCAGCAGTTCGGGGACAGGGAGCTCTGGGGCCAACGTCCTGACTTTC.

The CDR3 coding sequence is TGTGCCAGTACCCGACAGGGGGCTTTTGGCTATGGCTACACCTTC. This codes for CASTRQGAFGYGYTF. The rearrangement links TRBV19 to TRBJ1-2; 10 bases line up with TRBD1. The CDR3 loop spans 15 amino acids. Trimming took 7 bases from V and 4 from J; bases not matched to a gene: 9. Germline CDR1 and CDR2: LNHDA and SQIVND (reference sequence).

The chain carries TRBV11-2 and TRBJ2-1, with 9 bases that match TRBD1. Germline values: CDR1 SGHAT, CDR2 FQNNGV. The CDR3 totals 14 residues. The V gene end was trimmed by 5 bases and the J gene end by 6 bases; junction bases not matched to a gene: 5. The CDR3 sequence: CASSPRTGANEQFF. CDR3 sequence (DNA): TGTGCCAGCAGCCCTCGGACAGGGGCCAATGAGCAGTTCTTC.

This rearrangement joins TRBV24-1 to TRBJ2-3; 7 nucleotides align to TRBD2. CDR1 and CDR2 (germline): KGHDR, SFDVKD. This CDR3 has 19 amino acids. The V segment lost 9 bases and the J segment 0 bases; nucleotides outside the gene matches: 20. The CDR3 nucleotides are TGTGCCACCCCCCATGCCCGGGAACTAGCGCTAACTAGCACAGATACGCAGTATTTT. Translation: CATPHARELALTSTDTQYF.

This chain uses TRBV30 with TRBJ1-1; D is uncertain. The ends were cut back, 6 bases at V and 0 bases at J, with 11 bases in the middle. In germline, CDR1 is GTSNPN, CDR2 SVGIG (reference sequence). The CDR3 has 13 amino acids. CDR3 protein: CACNLQLNTEAFF. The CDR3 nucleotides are TGTGCCTGCAACCTACAGCTGAACACTGAAGCTTTCTTT. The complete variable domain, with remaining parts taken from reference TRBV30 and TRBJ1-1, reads SQTIHQWPATLVQPVGSPLSLECTVEGTSNPNLYWYRQAAGRGLQLLFYSVGIGQISSEVPQNLSASRPQDRQFILSSKKLLLSDSGFYLCACNLQLNTEAFFGQGTRLTVV.